This TCR beta chain was sequenced for a study of T cells in Graves' hyperthyroidism and ophthalmopathy. Notes on the study in general: Blood also showed most of the thyroid clonotypes that were expanded above 0.001.

The CDR3 is 15 residues long. Germline assignment: CDR1 MNHNS and CDR2 SASEGT. J was trimmed by 5 bases and V by 6 bases; bases with no gene match: 10. Of note for this clonotype: Its antigen is unknown.

Amplified regions were TCR beta CDR3 sequences from RNA transcripts. First-round RT-PCR targeting the TCR CDR3 was performed with the HTBI primer set. From the multiplex PCR reads, TCRdb called clonotypes with MiXCR, one entry per CDR3 protein. Altogether around 390,000 distinct CDR3 sequences are present, about 15% being singletons, with the ten largest covering about 19%. Sequenced material: blood. The receptor was isolated from a woman in her twenties or thirties with Graves' ophthalmopathy. This chain uses TRBV6-1 with TRBJ2-1; 7 bases match TRBD1. CDR3 coding DNA: TGTGCCAGCAGACTTACAGGGGTCCCCCACAATGAGCAGTTCTTC. This gives the protein CASRLTGVPHNEQFF.